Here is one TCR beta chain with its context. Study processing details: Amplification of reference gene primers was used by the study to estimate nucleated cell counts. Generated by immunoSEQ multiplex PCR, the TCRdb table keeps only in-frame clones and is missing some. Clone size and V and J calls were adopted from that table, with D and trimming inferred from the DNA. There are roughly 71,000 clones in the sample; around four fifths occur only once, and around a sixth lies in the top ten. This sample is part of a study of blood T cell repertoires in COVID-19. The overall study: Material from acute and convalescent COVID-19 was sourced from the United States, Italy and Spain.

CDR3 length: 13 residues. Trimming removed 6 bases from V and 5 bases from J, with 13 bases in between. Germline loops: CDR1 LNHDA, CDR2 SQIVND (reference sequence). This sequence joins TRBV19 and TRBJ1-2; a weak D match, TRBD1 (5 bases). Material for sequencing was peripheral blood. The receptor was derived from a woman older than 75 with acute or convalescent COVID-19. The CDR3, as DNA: TGTGCCAGTAGCCTGACAGACGCTTATGGCTACACCTTC. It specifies CASSLTDAYGYTF.